Below are 21 T cell receptor beta chains sequenced from a single sample in a study of blood T cell repertoires in COVID-19 (dated by TCRdb to 2019 to 2021). The library was built by means of the immunoSEQ multiplex PCR assay. TCRdb limited this immuneACCESS table to in-frame rearrangements with V and J called. A share of clones is missing; checked studies link under half to unresolved V genes, and the rest is unexplained. This sample holds hundreds of thousands of clones; 85% were observed only once. The top ten constitute about 1.9% of the sample. The specimen sequenced was PBMCs or T cells enriched from blood (not recorded which). These receptors all stem from a woman aged 25 to 45 who had been exposed to COVID-19.

The V gene is TRBV28, the J gene TRBJ2-1, with TRBD2 as a possible D gene (6 bases). This CDR3 comprises 18 residues. Trimming pared 3 bases from V and 7 bases from J, leaving 25 bases between. The V gene's germline CDR1 is MDHEN and CDR2 SYDVKM. In nucleotides, the CDR3 is TGTGCCAGCAGTTTTGGGGGTGGGCGGGGCCCCACAAAGAATGAGCAGTTCTTC. Amino acid sequence: CASSFGGGRGPTKNEQFF.

This clone occurred a few times. This rearrangement joins TRBV7-9 to TRBJ2-7; possibly TRBD2 for D (5 bases). V lost 1 base to trimming and J lost 2 bases, with 6 bases between them. Per the germline V gene, CDR1 is SEHNR and CDR2 is FQNEAQ (reference sequence). CDR3 size: 13 residues. As DNA, the CDR3 is TGTGCCAGCAGCTTAGGAGGGACCTACGAGCAGTACTTC. It is translated as CASSLGGTYEQYF.

This clone was observed a few times. The J gene is TRBJ1-6, the V gene TRBV10-2; TRBD1 matches 9 bases. CDR1 and CDR2 (germline): WSHSY, SAAADI. The CDR3 loop spans 18 amino acids. V lost 7 bases to trimming and J lost 6 bases; unmatched junction nucleotides: 16. CDR3 DNA: TGCGCCAGCAATAGGAGATTTACAGGGGGCGGTGGTAATTCACCCCTCCACTTT. Protein product: CASNRRFTGGGGNSPLHF.

The gene calls are TRBV7-9 and TRBJ2-3; possible D gene TRBD1, 5 bases. CDR1 SEHNR and CDR2 FQNEAQ come from the germline V gene (reference sequence). CDR3 size: 14 residues. The CDR3 nucleotides read TGTGCAACCAGGGCAAAAGGGGGCACAGATACGCAGTATTTT. It translates to CATRAKGGTDTQYF.

The table lists this clone with a count of one. The rearrangement uses TRBV7-2 and TRBJ2-1, with TRBD2 matching 7 bases. Germline values: CDR1 SGHTA, CDR2 FQGNSA. J lost 0 bases, V lost 8 bases, and 10 bases had no gene match. The CDR3 is made up of 16 amino acids. As DNA, the CDR3 is TGTGCCAGCCTGGGGCGGGAGCGGAGCTCCTACAATGAGCAGTTCTTC. Its translation is CASLGRERSSYNEQFF.

The chain couples TRBV23-1 to TRBJ1-2; TRBD1 is a possible D gene (5 bases). TRBV23-1 is an ORF for which the function is uncertain. This CDR3 has 17 residues. V dropped 1 base and J dropped 4 bases, with 19 bases sitting between them. Written as DNA, the CDR3 is TGCGCCAGCAGTCAATTGAAAAGACAGCCACGGGTCTATGGCTACACCTTC. It encodes CASSQLKRQPRVYGYTF.

This chain uses TRBV28 with TRBJ2-2; a weak D match, TRBD2 (6 bases). The CDR3 contains 16 residues. V lost 10 bases and J lost 4, with 22 bases in between. Germline-derived CDR1 and CDR2 are MDHEN and SYDVKM. CDR3 in amino acids: CATYATGEESTGELFF. Written as DNA, the CDR3 is TGTGCCACTTACGCGACGGGGGAGGAGAGCACCGGGGAGCTGTTTTTT.

The gene calls are TRBV3-1 (or the pseudogene TRBV3-2) and TRBJ2-2; TRBD1 matches 9 bases. The length of the CDR3 is 15 residues. J was trimmed by 7 bases and V by 7 bases; bases with no gene match: 10. Germline assignment: CDR1 LGHDT and CDR2 YNNKEL (reference sequence). CDR3 sequence: CASKPGQGRIGELFF. DNA of the CDR3: TGTGCCAGCAAACCGGGACAGGGTCGGATCGGGGAGCTGTTTTTT.

This chain connects TRBV5-1 to TRBJ1-6; 9 nucleotides line up with TRBD1. The CDR3 runs 17 residues. The V gene end was trimmed by 4 bases and the J gene end by 8 bases; junction bases not matched to a gene: 13. The V gene's germline CDR1 is SGHRS and CDR2 YFSETQ. The CDR3 protein is CASSIPKRDRDDSPLHF. CDR3 in DNA: TGCGCCAGCAGCATTCCGAAACGGGACAGGGACGATTCACCCCTCCACTTT.

J is TRBJ2-3 and V is TRBV30; maybe TRBD2 (6 bases). Trimming took off 5 bases at V and 8 bases at J, with 17 bases between the two ends. CDR3 length: 13 residues. Germline CDR1 and CDR2: GTSNPN and SVGIG (reference sequence). The DNA for the CDR3 is TGTGCCTGGGAGTTTCGGGGGATAGGTACGCAGTATTTT. Amino acid sequence: CAWEFRGIGTQYF.

This clone appeared a single time. The CDR3 coding sequence is TGTGCCAGTAGTATCTCTGGGACAGGGGGGCAGGATACGCAGTATTTT. Protein: CASSISGTGGQDTQYF. The chain couples TRBV19 to TRBJ2-3; 11 bases are shared with TRBD1. In germline, CDR1 is LNHDA, CDR2 SQIVND (reference sequence). The CDR3 spans 16 residues. V gave up 3 bases and J gave up 6 bases; unmatched junction bases: 8.

The CDR3 coding sequence is TGTGCCAGCAGTTACTCGACTGGGGGCCCAAATCAGCCCCAGCATTTT. Protein: CASSYSTGGPNQPQHF. The rearrangement joins TRBV6-2 or TRBV6-3 to TRBJ1-5, with a possible D match to TRBD1 (6 bases). V was trimmed by 0 bases and J by 4 bases, leaving 13 bases between them. The CDR3 has 16 amino acids. The germline CDR1 and CDR2 sequences are MNHEY and SVGEGT.

J is TRBJ1-1 and V is TRBV5-1; possibly TRBD1 for D (5 bases). V lost 0 bases, J lost 4 bases, and 16 bases lay in between. Germline lookup yields CDR1 SGHRS and CDR2 YFSETQ. This CDR3 has 16 residues. The CDR3 sequence is CASSLDGSRGGTEAFF. The CDR3 bases are TGCGCCAGCAGCTTGGACGGTAGTCGGGGGGGCACTGAAGCTTTCTTT. The variable domain in full, with the rest retrieved from reference TRBV5-1 and TRBJ1-1, is KAGVTQTPRYLIKTRGQQVTLSCSPISGHRSVSWYQQTPGQGLQFLFEYFSETQRNKGNFPGRFSGRQFSNSRSEMNVSTLELGDSALYLCASSLDGSRGGTEAFFGQGTRLTVV.

The genes are TRBV1 and TRBJ2-4; the D call TRBD2 from the table was never checked on the DNA. TRBV1 is a recognized pseudogene. The length of the CDR3 is 14 residues. CDR3 nucleotides: TGCACCAGCAGCCAAGAATGGCGGCTAAGCATTCAGTACTTC. Amino acids: CTSSQEWRLSIQYF.

This chain joins TRBV7-2 and TRBJ1-2, with D perhaps matching TRBD1 (5 bases). Trimming removed 5 bases from V and 4 bases from J, with 20 bases in between. Germline V gene data show CDR1 as SGHTA and CDR2 as FQGNSA. The CDR3 extends over 16 amino acids. CDR3 amino acids: CASSDPGQPRTYGYTF. The CDR3 DNA reads as TGTGCCAGCAGCGATCCTGGACAACCCCGGACCTATGGCTACACCTTC.

Turning to this clone: Other DNA sequences of this sample code for an identical CDR3. The V call is TRBV20-1, the J call TRBJ2-7; D might be TRBD1 (5 bases). Germline CDR1 and CDR2: DFQATT and SNEGSKA (reference sequence). The CDR3 runs 11 residues. Trimming cost V 3 bases and J 4 bases, with 7 bases left between them. The CDR3 reads CSASRGYEQYF. The CDR3, as DNA: TGCAGTGCTAGTAGGGGATACGAGCAGTACTTC.

V is TRBV6-6 and J is TRBJ1-1; D possibly corresponds to TRBD1 (5 bases). There are 13 residues in the CDR3. Trimming shortened V by 4 bases and J by 4 bases, and 10 bases separated the two germline ends. Germline V gene data show CDR1 as MNHNY and CDR2 as SVGAGI (reference sequence). Here the CDR3 reads CASSSRGSTEAFF. The CDR3 nucleotides are TGTGCCAGCAGTTCAAGGGGATCCACTGAAGCTTTCTTT.

This sequence joins TRBV9 and TRBJ1-5; 8 bases agree with TRBD1. V was pared by 0 bases and J by 3 bases, with 2 bases of the junction left unmatched. From germline, CDR1 is SGDLS and CDR2 YYNGEE. This CDR3 is 15 amino acids long. The CDR3 here is CASSVGDRPNQPQHF. The CDR3, as DNA: TGTGCCAGCAGCGTAGGGGACAGGCCCAATCAGCCCCAGCATTTT.

Remarks on this clone: The junction departs from the called germline gene at one end, perhaps through a read error. V usage is TRBV11-2 and J usage is TRBJ1-2, with 9 bases lining up with TRBD1. This CDR3 is 16 amino acids long. In germline, CDR1 is SGHAT, CDR2 FQNNGV. The CDR3 bases are TGTGCCAGCAGTTTAGATCGGACAGGGGTTTACTATGGCTACACCTTC. This codes for CASSLDRTGVYYGYTF.

V usage is TRBV14 and J usage is TRBJ1-1; the D is unclear. The V end was cut by 2 bases, the J end by 4 bases, with 5 bases between. The V gene's germline CDR1 is SGHDN and CDR2 FVKESK. The CDR3 is 12 residues long. CDR3 DNA: TGTGCCAGCAGCCAACGAGGCACTGAAGCTTTCTTT. It encodes CASSQRGTEAFF. Full variable domain (rest looked up from reference TRBV14 and TRBJ1-1): EAGVTQFPSHSVIEKGQTVTLRCDPISGHDNLYWYRRVMGKEIKFLLHFVKESKQDESGMPNNRFLAERTGGTYSTLKVQPAELEDSGVYFCASSQRGTEAFFGQGTRLTVV.

The rearrangement uses TRBV19 and TRBJ1-1; D is perhaps TRBD1 (5 bases). Germline loops: CDR1 LNHDA, CDR2 SQIVND (reference sequence). V was cut by 6 bases and J by 4 bases, with 21 bases left in between. The length of the CDR3 is 16 residues. DNA for the CDR3: TGTGCCAGTAGCGACTTTGCAGGGTCGGCGAGCACTGAAGCTTTCTTT. This translates into CASSDFAGSASTEAFF.